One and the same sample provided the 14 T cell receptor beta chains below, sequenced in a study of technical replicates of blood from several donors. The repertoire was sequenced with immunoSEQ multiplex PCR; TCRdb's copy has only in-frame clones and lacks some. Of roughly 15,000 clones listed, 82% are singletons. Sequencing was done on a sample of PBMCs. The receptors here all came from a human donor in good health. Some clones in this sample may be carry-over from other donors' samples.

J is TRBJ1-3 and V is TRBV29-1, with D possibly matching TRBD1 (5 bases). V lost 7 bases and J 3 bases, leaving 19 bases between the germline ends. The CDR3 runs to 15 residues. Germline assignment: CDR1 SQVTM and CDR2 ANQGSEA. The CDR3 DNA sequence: TGCAGCGCGCGCCACCCGGACAACAATGGAAACACCATATATTTT. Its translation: CSARHPDNNGNTIYF.

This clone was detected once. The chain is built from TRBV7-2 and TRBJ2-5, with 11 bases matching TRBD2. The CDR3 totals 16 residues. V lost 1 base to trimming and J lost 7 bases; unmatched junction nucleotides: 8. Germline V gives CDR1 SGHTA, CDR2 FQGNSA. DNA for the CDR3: TGTGCCAGCAGCTTAGAGAGTAGCGGGAGGGCGGGGACCCAGTACTTC. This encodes CASSLESSGRAGTQYF.

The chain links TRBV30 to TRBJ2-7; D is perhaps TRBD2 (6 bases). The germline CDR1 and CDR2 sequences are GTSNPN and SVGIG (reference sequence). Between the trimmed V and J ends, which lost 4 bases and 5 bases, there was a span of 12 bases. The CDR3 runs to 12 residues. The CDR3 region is CAWKGGTHEQYF. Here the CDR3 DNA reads TGTGCCTGGAAAGGAGGGACCCACGAGCAGTACTTC.

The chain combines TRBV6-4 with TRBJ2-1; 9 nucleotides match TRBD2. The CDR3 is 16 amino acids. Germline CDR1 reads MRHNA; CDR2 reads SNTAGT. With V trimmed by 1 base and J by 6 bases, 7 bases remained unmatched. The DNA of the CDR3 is TGTGCCAGCAGTGACTTAGCGGGAGTGGGGTTCAATGAGCAGTTCTTC. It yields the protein CASSDLAGVGFNEQFF.

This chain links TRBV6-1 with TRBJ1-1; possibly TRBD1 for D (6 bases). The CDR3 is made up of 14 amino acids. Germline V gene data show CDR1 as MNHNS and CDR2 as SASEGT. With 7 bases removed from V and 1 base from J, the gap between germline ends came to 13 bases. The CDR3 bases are TGTGCCAGCACAAAGGACAGATCGAACACTGAAGCTTTCTTT. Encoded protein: CASTKDRSNTEAFF.

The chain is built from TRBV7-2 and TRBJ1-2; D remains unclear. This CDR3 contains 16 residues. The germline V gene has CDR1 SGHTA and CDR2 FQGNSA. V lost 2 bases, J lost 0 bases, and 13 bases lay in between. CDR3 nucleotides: TGTGCCAGCAGCTTATTGTCAGGCTTGGCTAACTATGGCTACACCTTC. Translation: CASSLLSGLANYGYTF.

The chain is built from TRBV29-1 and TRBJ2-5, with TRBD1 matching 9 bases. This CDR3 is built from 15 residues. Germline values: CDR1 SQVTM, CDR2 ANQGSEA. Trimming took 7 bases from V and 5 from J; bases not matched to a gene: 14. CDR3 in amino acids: CSAGSTGGYRETQYF. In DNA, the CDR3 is TGCAGCGCTGGATCTACAGGGGGCTATCGGGAGACCCAGTACTTC.

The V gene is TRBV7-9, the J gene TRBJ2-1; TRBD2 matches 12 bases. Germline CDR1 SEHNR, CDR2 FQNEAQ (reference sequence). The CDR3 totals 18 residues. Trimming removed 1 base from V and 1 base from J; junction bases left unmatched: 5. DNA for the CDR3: TGTGCCAGCAGCTTAGGACTAGCGGGAGTATGGTCCTACAATGAGCAGTTCTTC. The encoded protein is CASSLGLAGVWSYNEQFF.

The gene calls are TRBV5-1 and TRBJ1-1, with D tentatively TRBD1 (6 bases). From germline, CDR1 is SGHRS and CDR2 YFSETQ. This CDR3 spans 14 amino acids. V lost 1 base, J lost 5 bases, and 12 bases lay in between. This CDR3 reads CASSLSGEYTEAFF. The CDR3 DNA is TGCGCCAGCAGCTTGTCAGGGGAGTATACTGAAGCTTTCTTT.

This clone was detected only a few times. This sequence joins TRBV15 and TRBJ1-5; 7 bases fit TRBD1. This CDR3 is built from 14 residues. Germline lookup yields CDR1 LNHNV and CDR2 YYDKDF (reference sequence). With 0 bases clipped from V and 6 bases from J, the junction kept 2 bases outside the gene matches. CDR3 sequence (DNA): TGTGCCACCAGCAGAGAACAGGGGACTCAGCCCCAGCATTTT. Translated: CATSREQGTQPQHF.

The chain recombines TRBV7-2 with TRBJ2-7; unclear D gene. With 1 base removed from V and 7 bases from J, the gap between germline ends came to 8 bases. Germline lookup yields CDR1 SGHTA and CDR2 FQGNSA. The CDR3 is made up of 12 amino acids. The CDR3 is CASSLGGGEQYF. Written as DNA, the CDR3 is TGTGCCAGCAGCTTAGGAGGTGGGGAGCAGTACTTC.

CDR3 coding DNA: TGTGCCAGCAGTCGTCCGGGACAGGGGTTTTGGGAGCAGTTCTTC. As protein: CASSRPGQGFWEQFF. The chain joins TRBV6-1 to TRBJ2-1; 10 nucleotides agree with TRBD1. The CDR3 has 15 residues. Germline V CDR1 and CDR2: MNHNS, SASEGT. V was clipped by 5 bases and J by 10 bases; unmatched bases: 11.

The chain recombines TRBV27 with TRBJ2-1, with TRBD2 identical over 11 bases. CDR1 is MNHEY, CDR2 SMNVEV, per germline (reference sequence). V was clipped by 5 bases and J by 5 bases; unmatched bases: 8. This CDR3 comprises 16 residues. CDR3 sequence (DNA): TGTGCCAGCAGTCTACTCGGACTAGCGGGCCACAATGAGCAGTTCTTC. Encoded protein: CASSLLGLAGHNEQFF.

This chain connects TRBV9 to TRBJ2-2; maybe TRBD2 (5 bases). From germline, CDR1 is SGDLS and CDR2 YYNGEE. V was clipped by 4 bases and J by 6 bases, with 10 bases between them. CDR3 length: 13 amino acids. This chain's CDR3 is CASSPMEAGELFF. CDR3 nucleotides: TGTGCCAGCAGCCCCATGGAGGCCGGGGAGCTGTTTTTT.